This T cell receptor (beta chain) appears in the sequencing data of a study of T cell clonotyping in hematopoietic cell transplantation. Overall study findings and caveats: Broader posttransplant TCR repertoire diversity was predicted by graft donor and pretransplant recipient Inverse Simpson Index values. Pathologically expanded recipient clonotypes increased progressively from day 30 to day 180 as diversity fell. No sorting was done, leaving CD4 and CD8 contributions mixed. At the given depth, recipient repertoires were over 95% de novo clonotypes.

Concerning this clone itself: The antigen remains unidentified.

Generated by immunoSEQ multiplex PCR, the TCRdb table keeps only in-frame clones and is missing some. This sample carries about 27,000 clones, roughly 95% of them seen once, and the ten largest clones take over 1.2%. The receptor was isolated from a man aged 50 or older in good health. Some clones in this sample may be carry-over from other donors' samples. Sequencing was done on a sample of peripheral blood mononuclear cells.

The CDR3 loop reads CASSADRVYTEAFF. The CDR3 region has the DNA TGTGCCAGCAGCGCGGACAGGGTATACACTGAAGCTTTCTTT. The chain has TRBV5-4 and TRBJ1-1; 8 bases are shared with TRBD1. Germline V gene sequence: CDR1 SGHNT, CDR2 YYREEE (reference sequence). The CDR3 is made up of 14 amino acids. With 4 bases clipped from V and 3 bases from J, the junction kept 5 bases outside the gene matches.